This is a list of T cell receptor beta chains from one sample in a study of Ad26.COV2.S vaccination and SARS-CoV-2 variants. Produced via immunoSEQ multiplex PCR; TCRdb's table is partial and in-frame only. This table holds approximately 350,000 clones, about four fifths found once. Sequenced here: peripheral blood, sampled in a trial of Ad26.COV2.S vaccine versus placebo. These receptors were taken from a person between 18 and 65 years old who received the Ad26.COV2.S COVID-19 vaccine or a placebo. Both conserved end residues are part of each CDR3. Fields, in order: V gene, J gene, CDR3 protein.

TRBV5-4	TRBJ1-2	CASAYLGQGKGYTF
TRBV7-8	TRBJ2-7	CASSSGLAGGPYEQYF
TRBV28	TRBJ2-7	CASSLAGSSYEQYF
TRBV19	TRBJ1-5	CASETGNNQPQHF
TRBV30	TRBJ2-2	CAWSVRKGNTGELFF
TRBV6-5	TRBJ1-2	CASSYSGRGYTF
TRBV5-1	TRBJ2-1	CASSLNLDEQFF
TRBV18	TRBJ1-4	CASSPLGYEKLFF
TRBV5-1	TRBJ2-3	CASSKSANTDTQYF
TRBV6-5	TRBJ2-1	CASNTLAFHEQFF
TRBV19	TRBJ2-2	CASTHFGYPGELFF
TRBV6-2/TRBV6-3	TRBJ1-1	CASSRDRGINTEAFF
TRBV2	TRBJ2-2	CASSPINSGELFF
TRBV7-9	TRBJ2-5	CASSPTSGGFQETQYF
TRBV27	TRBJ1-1	CASSPGFVTEAFF
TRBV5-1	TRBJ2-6	CASSLAGLSGANVLTF
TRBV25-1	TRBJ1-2	CASSTPYYGYTF
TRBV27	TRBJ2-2	CASSLGPGLAGELFF
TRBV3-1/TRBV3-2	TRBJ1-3	CASSRLGQLQNTIYF
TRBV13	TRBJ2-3	CASSTGGDTDTQYF
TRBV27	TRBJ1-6	CASRGQAINSPLHF
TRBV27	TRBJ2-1	CASSLANYNEQFF
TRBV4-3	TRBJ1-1	CASSQDQRLNTEAFF
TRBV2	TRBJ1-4	CASTRDTTNEKLFF
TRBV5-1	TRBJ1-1	CASTDQGQLNTEAFF
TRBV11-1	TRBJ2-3	CASSLTGGGDTQYF
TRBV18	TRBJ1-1	CASFPIRDRTEAFF
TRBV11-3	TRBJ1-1	CASRMRGLMNTEAFF
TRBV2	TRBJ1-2	CASSDELYGRGYGYTF
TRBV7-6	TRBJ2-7	CASSPRTSLSVYEQYF
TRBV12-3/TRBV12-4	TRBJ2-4	CASSLPGRSIQYF
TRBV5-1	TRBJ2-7	CASSLDGGDMLEQYF
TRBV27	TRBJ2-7	CASNNRGHEQYF
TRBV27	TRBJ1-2	CASTSFFSIKQGTNYGYTF
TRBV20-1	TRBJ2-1	CSASKGRDEQFF
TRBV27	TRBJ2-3	CASSYGAGSSDTQYF
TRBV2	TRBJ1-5	CASSPGHNQPQHF
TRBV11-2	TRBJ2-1	CASSLAAGPKPYNEQFF
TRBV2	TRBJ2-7	CASSLQVEQYF
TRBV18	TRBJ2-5	CASSTDRARVIQETQYF
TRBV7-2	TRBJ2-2	CASSLVRTGSTGELFF
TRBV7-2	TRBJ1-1	CASSPPGNMNTEAFF